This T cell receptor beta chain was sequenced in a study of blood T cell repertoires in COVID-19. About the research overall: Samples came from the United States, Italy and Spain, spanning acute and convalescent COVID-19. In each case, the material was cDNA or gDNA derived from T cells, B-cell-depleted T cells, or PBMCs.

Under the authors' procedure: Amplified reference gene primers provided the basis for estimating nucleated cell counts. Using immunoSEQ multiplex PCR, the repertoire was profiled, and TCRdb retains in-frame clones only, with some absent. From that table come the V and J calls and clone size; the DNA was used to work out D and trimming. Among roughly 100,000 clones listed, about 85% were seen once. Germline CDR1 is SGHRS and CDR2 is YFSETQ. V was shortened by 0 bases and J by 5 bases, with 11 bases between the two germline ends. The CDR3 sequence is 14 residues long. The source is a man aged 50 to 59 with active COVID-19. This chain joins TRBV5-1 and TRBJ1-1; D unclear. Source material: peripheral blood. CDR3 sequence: CASSLVGDRTEAFF. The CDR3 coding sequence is TGCGCCAGCAGCTTGGTAGGAGACCGAACTGAAGCTTTCTTT.